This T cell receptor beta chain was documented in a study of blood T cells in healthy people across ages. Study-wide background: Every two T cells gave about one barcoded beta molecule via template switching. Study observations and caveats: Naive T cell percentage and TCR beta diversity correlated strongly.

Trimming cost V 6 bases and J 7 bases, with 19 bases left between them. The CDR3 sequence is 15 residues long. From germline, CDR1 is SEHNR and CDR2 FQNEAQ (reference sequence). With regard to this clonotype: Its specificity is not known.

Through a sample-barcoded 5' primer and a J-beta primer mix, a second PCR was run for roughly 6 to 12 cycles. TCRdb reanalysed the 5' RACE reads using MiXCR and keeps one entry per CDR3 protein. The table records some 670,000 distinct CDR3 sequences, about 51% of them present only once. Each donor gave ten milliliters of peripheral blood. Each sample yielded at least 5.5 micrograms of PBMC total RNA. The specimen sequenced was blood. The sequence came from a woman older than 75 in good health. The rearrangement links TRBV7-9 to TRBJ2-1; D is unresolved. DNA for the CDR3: TGTGCCAGCAGACTGGGTCTCACCCCGGGTAATGAGCAGTTCTTC. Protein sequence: CASRLGLTPGNEQFF. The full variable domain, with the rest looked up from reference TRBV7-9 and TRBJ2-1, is DTGVSQNPRHKITKRGQNVTFRCDPISEHNRLYWYRQTLGQGPEFLTYFQNEAQLEKSRLLSDRFSAERPKGSFSTLEIQRTEQGDSAMYLCASRLGLTPGNEQFFGPGTRLTVL.